This entry concerns a single T cell receptor (beta chain). Primers for the PCR totalled 60 Vbeta and 13 Jbeta. Here immunoSEQ multiplex PCR was the method, and the copy in TCRdb shows in-frame clones only, minus some. The table lists around 150,000 clones, about 65% of them singletons. Germline assignment: CDR1 SGDLS and CDR2 YYNGEE. Losses at the gene ends were 4 bases for V and 8 bases for J; bases not matched to a gene: 9. This CDR3 is built from 14 residues. The data belong to a study of cytomegalovirus exposure and HLA in healthy donors. The chain couples TRBV9 to TRBJ1-2; 9 bases agree with TRBD1. This TCR came from a man between 40 and 49 years old in good health and CMV-seropositive. Specimen: PBMCs. CDR3 region: CASSPGQGPLGYTF. CDR3 DNA sequence: TGTGCCAGCAGCCCTGGACAGGGGCCCTTAGGCTACACCTTC.